The clone carrying this T cell receptor (beta chain) came up many times. This entry is derived from a study of breast tumors, draining lymph nodes, adjacent tissues. TCRdb fed the multiplex PCR reads into MiXCR, producing one record per CDR3 protein. The sample holds tens of thousands of distinct CDR3 sequences, 35% to 40% seen once. V was shortened by 4 bases and J by 5 bases, with 12 bases between the two germline ends. Looked up from germline, CDR1 is SGHTS and CDR2 is YDEGEE. This CDR3 has 14 residues. Sequencing used breast tumor tissue. This clonotype originated in a female donor with breast cancer. Some clones in this sample may be carry-over from other donors' samples. The V call is TRBV5-8, the J call TRBJ2-2; tentative D call: TRBD1 (5 bases). This CDR3 is CASSLGTGTGELFF. The CDR3, as DNA: TGTGCCAGCAGCCTAGGTACAGGTACCGGGGAGCTGTTTTTT.